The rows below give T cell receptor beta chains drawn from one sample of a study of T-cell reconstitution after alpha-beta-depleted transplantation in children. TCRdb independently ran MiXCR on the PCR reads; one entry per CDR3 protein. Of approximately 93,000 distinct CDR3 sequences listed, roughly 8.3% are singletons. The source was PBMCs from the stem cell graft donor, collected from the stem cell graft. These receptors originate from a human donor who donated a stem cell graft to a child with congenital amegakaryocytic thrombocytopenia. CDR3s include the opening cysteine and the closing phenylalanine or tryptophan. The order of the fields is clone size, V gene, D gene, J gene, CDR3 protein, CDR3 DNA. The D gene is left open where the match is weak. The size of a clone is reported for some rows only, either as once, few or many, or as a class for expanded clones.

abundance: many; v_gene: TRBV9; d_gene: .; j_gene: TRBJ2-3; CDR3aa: CASSVIGTDTQYF; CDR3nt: TGTGCCAGCAGCGTAATCGGCACAGATACGCAGTATTTT
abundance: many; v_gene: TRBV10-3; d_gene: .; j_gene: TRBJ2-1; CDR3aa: CAISAQSYEQFF; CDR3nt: TGTGCCATCAGTGCTCAGAGCTATGAGCAGTTCTTC
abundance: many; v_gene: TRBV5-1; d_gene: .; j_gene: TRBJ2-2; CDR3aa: CASSLAQGDTGELFF; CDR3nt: TGCGCCAGCAGCTTGGCACAGGGCGACACCGGGGAGCTGTTTTTT
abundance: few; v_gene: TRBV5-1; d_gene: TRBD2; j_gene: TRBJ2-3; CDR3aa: CASSLEAGGDTDTQYF; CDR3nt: TGCGCCAGCAGCTTGGAGGCGGGAGGAGACACAGATACGCAGTATTTT
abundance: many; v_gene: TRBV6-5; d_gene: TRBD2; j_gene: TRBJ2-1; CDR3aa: CASSYVRTSLYNEQFF; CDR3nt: TGTGCCAGCAGTTACGTAAGGACTAGCCTATACAATGAGCAGTTCTTC
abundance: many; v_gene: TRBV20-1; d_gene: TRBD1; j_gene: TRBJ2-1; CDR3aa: CSAPQGAGYNEQFF; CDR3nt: TGCAGTGCTCCGCAGGGGGCGGGCTACAATGAGCAGTTCTTC
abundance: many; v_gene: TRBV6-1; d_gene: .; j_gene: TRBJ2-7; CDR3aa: CASRGAGRDHEQYF; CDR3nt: TGTGCCAGCAGGGGAGCGGGCAGGGACCACGAGCAGTACTTC
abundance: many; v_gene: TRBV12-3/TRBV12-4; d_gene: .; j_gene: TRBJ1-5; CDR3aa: CASSPTYERLGNQPQHF; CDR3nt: TGTGCCAGCAGCCCAACCTACGAGCGATTGGGCAATCAGCCCCAGCATTTT
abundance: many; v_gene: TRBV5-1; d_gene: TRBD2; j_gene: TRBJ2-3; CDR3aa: CASSLGGGFTDTQYF; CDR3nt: TGCGCCAGCAGCCTTGGCGGGGGATTCACAGATACGCAGTATTTT
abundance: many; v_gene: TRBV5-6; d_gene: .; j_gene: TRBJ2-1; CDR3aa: CASSFYGSSYNEQFF; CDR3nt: TGTGCCAGCAGCTTTTACGGGAGCTCCTACAATGAGCAGTTCTTC
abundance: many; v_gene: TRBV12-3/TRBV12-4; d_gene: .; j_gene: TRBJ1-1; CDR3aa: CASSLWGGGNTEAFF; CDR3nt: TGTGCCAGCAGTTTATGGGGCGGGGGGAACACTGAAGCTTTCTTT
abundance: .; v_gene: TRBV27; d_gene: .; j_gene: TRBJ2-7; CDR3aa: CASSLTQGLSYEQYF; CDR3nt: TGTGCCAGCAGTTTAACCCAGGGCCTCTCCTACGAGCAGTACTTC
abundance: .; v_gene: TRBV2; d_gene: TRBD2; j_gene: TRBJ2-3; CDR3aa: CASSASGGAAQYF; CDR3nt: TGTGCCAGCAGTGCGAGCGGGGGGGCTGCTCAGTATTTT
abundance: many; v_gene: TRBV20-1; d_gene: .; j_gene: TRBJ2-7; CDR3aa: CSARRTGRKDYEQYF; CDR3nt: TGCAGTGCTAGGAGGACGGGAAGGAAGGACTACGAGCAGTACTTC
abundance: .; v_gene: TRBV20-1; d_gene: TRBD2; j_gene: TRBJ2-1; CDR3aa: CRAPTALAGPSSYNEQFF; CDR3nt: TGCAGGGCCCCGACGGCGCTAGCGGGTCCGAGCTCCTACAATGAGCAGTTCTTC
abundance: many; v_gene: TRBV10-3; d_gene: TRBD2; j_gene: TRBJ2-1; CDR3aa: CAISESLAGGRSYNEQFF; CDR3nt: TGTGCCATCAGTGAGTCACTAGCGGGAGGGCGCTCCTACAATGAGCAGTTCTTC
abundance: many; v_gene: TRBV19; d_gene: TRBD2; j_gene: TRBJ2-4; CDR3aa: CASSIELAGGPGIQYF; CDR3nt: TGTGCCAGTAGTATAGAGCTAGCGGGAGGGCCCGGCATTCAGTACTTC
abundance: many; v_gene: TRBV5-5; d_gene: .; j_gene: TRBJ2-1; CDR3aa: CASSLINEQFF; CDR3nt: TGTGCCAGCAGCTTGATCAATGAGCAGTTCTTC
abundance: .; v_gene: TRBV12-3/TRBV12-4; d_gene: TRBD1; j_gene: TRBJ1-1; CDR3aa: CASTSLRQGKAFF; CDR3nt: TGTGCCAGCACTTCTCTTCGACAGGGTAAAGCTTTCTTT
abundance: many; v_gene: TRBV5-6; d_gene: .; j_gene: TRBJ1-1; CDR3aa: CASSTKAWAGMNTEAFF; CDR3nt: TGTGCCAGCAGCACAAAGGCGTGGGCAGGAATGAACACTGAAGCTTTCTTT
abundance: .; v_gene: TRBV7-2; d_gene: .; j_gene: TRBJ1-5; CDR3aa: CASSLVGAGGLQPQHF; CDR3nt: TGTGCCAGCAGCTTAGTGGGGGCGGGGGGGCTGCAGCCCCAGCATTTT
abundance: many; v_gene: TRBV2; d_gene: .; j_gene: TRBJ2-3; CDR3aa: CASSEVVQGTTDTQYF; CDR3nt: TGTGCCAGCAGTGAGGTCGTACAGGGAACGACAGATACGCAGTATTTT
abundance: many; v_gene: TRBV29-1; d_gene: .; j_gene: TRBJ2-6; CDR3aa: CSVRSGAGANVLTF; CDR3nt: TGCAGCGTGAGGTCAGGGGCTGGGGCCAACGTCCTGACTTTC
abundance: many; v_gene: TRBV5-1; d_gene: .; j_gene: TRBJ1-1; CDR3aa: CASSLILGKNTEAFF; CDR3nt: TGCGCCAGCAGCTTGATTCTGGGCAAGAACACTGAAGCTTTCTTT
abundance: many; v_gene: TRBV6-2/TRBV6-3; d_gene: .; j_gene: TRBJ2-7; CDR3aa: CASSYSSGHNYEQYF; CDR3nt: TGTGCCAGCAGTTACTCCTCGGGACATAACTACGAGCAGTACTTC
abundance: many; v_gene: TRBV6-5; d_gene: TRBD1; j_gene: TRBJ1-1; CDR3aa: CASRSTGVTEAFF; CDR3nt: TGTGCCAGCAGGAGTACAGGGGTAACTGAAGCTTTCTTT
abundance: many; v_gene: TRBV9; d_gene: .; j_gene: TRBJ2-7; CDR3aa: CASSVEGRGSYEQYF; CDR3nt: TGTGCCAGCAGCGTAGAAGGGCGGGGATCCTACGAGCAGTACTTC
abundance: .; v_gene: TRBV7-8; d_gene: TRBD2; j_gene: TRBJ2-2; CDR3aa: CASSSRLADTGELFF; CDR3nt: TGTGCCAGCAGCTCGAGGCTAGCGGACACCGGGGAGCTGTTTTTT
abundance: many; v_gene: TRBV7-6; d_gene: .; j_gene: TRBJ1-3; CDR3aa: CASSPPHAGSGNTIYF; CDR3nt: TGTGCCAGCAGCCCACCCCATGCGGGCTCAGGAAACACCATATATTTT
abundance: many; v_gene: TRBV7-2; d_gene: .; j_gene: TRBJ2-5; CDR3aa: CASSFSGGELFQYF; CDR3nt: TGTGCCAGCAGCTTCTCCGGGGGCGAATTGTTCCAGTACTTC
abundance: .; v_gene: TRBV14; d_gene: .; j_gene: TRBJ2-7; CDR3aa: CASKGTVAYEQYF; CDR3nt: TGTGCCAGCAAGGGGACGGTTGCCTACGAGCAGTACTTC
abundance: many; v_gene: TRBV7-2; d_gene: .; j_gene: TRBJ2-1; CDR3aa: CASSFLNPNDQFF; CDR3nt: TGTGCCAGCAGCTTTTTGAACCCTAACGATCAGTTCTTC
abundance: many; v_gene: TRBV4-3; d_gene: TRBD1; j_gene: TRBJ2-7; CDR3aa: CASSRRQGAYEQYF; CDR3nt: TGCGCCAGCAGCCGAAGACAGGGGGCCTACGAGCAGTACTTC
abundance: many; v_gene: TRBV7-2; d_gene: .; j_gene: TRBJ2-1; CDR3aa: CASREGGYNEQFF; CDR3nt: TGTGCCAGCAGGGAGGGGGGTTACAATGAGCAGTTCTTC
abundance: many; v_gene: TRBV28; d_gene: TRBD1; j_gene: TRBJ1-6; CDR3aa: CASIRDRGPSPLHF; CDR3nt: TGTGCCAGCATCCGGGACAGGGGGCCTTCACCCCTCCACTTT
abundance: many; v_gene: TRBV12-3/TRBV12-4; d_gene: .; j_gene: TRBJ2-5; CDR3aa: CASNRRTEQETQYF; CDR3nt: TGTGCCAGCAATAGACGGACGGAACAAGAGACCCAGTACTTC
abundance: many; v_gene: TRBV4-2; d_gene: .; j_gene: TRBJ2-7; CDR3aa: CASSQAISYEQYF; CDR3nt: TGTGCCAGCAGCCAAGCGATTAGCTACGAGCAGTACTTC